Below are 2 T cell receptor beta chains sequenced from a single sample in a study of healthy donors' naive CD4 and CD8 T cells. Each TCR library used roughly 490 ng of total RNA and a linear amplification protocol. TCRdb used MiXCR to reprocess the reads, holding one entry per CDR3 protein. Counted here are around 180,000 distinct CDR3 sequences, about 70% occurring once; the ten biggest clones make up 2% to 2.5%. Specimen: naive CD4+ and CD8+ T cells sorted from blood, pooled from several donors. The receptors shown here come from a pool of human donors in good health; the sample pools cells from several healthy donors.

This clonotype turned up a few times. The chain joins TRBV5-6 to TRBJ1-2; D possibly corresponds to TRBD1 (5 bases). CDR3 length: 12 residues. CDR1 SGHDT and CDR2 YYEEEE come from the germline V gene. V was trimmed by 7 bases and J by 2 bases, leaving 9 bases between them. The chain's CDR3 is CASGGANYGYTF. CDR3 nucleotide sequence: TGTGCCAGCGGTGGGGCAAACTATGGCTACACCTTC. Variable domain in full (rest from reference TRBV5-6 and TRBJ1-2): DAGVTQSPTHLIKTRGQQVTLRCSPKSGHDTVSWYQQALGQGPQFIFQYYEEEERQRGNFPDRFSGHQFPNYSSELNVNALLLGDSALYLCASGGANYGYTFGSGTRLTVV.

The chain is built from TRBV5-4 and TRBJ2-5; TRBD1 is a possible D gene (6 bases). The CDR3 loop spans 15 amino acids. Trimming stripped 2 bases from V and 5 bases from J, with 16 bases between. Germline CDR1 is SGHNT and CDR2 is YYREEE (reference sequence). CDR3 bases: TGTGCCAGCAGCTTCCGGACAGTCGAGGGGGAGACCCAGTACTTC. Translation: CASSFRTVEGETQYF.